The TCR beta chain described here comes from a study of cytomegalovirus exposure and HLA in healthy donors. The CDR3 runs 15 residues. CDR1 is MGHDK and CDR2 is SYGVNS in the germline V gene. Trimming took off 3 bases at V and 2 bases at J, with 10 bases between the two ends. Sequencing was performed with immunoSEQ multiplex PCR; in TCRdb, only in-frame clones are kept and a portion is missing. The sample records hundreds of thousands of clones, 70% to 90% being singletons. The specimen was PBMCs. The V call is TRBV25-1, the J call TRBJ2-2; D ambiguous. The receptor comes from a woman between 18 and 29 years old in good health and CMV-seronegative. CDR3 nucleotides: TGTGCCAGCAGTGACGCCGAGATCAACACCGGGGAGCTGTTTTTT. Amino acids: CASSDAEINTGELFF.